One and the same sample provided the 26 T cell receptor beta chains below, sequenced in a study of T cells after yellow fever vaccination. TCRdb reanalysed the 5' RACE reads using MiXCR and keeps one entry per CDR3 protein. The sample contains about 170,000 distinct CDR3 sequences, 8% to 13% of which appear only once. This sample comprised CD8+ T cells sorted from PBMCs, obtained 15 days after the yellow fever booster vaccination. The receptors originated from a man aged 18 to 30 who received the YFV17D yellow fever vaccine.

This clonotype has a count of ten or more. The chain is built from TRBV6-5 and TRBJ1-1; no firm D call. Looked up from germline, CDR1 is MNHEY and CDR2 is SVGAGI. V gave up 3 bases and J gave up 1 base, with 6 bases separating them. This CDR3 is built from 13 residues. DNA for the CDR3: TGTGCCAGCAGTTATGGTGAGAACACTGAAGCTTTCTTT. Translated: CASSYGENTEAFF.

This clonotype was seen at least ten times. The rearrangement joins TRBV3-1 to TRBJ2-2; D may be TRBD2 (5 bases). V shed 4 bases and J shed 2 bases, with 17 bases lying between them. CDR1 and CDR2 (germline): LGHDT, YNNKEL (reference sequence). This CDR3 is 17 amino acids long. Written as DNA, the CDR3 is TGTGCCAGCAGCCCAAACGGGGTGTTTTCAAACACCGGGGAGCTGTTTTTT. Translated, it gives CASSPNGVFSNTGELFF.

The chain uses TRBV4-2 and TRBJ2-7; a possible D gene is TRBD1 (5 bases). V was pared by 3 bases and J by 10 bases, with 19 bases between. The V gene's germline CDR1 is LGHNA and CDR2 YNFKEQ. The CDR3 is made up of 14 amino acids. The CDR3 region has the DNA TGTGCCAGCAGCCAGGGGCCAGGAGTGTCGGGCCAGTACTTC. Amino acids: CASSQGPGVSGQYF.

This clonotype was observed a few times. The V call is TRBV12-3 or TRBV12-4, the J call TRBJ2-5, with 11 bases matching TRBD2. Germline trimming cut 6 bases from V and 3 bases from J; bases unmatched to any gene: 3. The CDR3 runs 14 residues. The CDR3 loop reads CASRYSGGEETQYF. DNA for the CDR3: TGTGCCAGCAGATATAGCGGGGGGGAAGAGACCCAGTACTTC.

This clonotype was seen at least ten times. The V gene is TRBV27, the J gene TRBJ2-3, with 11 bases identical to TRBD2. With 7 bases clipped from V and 0 bases from J, the junction kept 9 bases outside the gene matches. Germline CDR1 is MNHEY and CDR2 is SMNVEV (reference sequence). The CDR3 has 17 residues. CDR3 amino acids: CASTPSGGPTSTDTQYF. CDR3 sequence (DNA): TGTGCCAGCACCCCTAGCGGGGGGCCTACTAGCACAGATACGCAGTATTTT.

In its sample, this clonotype was seen a few times. The chain combines TRBV7-3 with TRBJ1-1, with D uncertain. The CDR3 runs 12 residues. CDR1 is SGHTA and CDR2 is FQGTGA in the germline V gene. Trimming cost V 2 bases and J 7 bases, with 8 bases left between them. CDR3 residues: CASSLVRGEAFF. DNA of the CDR3: TGTGCCAGCAGCTTAGTCCGGGGTGAAGCTTTCTTT.

This clonotype has only a few counts. This chain uses TRBV20-1 with TRBJ2-1; D is uncertain. This CDR3 has 13 residues. V lost 3 bases and J lost 2, with 8 bases in between. The germline V gene encodes CDR1 DFQATT and CDR2 SNEGSKA (reference sequence). The CDR3 is CSAREATYNEQFF. The CDR3 bases are TGCAGTGCTAGGGAAGCGACCTACAATGAGCAGTTCTTC.

This clonotype was counted between two and nine times. The chain combines TRBV4-3 with TRBJ1-3, with unresolved D. This CDR3 contains 14 residues. The germline V and J ends were trimmed by 3 bases and 1 base, with 7 bases remaining between them. Germline lookup yields CDR1 LGHNA and CDR2 YSLEER. CDR3 coding DNA: TGCGCCAGCAGCCAGGTGAAGTCTGGAAACACCATATATTTT. Translation gives CASSQVKSGNTIYF.

The chain has TRBV4-1 and TRBJ1-4; perhaps TRBD1 as D (5 bases). Trimming stripped 1 base from V and 8 bases from J, with 17 bases between. The CDR3 runs to 16 residues. The germline V gene encodes CDR1 MGHRA and CDR2 YSYEKL. CDR3 DNA: TGCGCCAGCAGCCAAGTGGGCTTAGGGACTCGAGAAAAACTGTTTTTT. The encoded protein is CASSQVGLGTREKLFF.

This clonotype was observed many times. The V gene is TRBV6-2 or TRBV6-3, the J gene TRBJ2-6; the D is unclear. Trimming removed 5 bases at V and 0 bases at J, with 5 bases between. This CDR3 is 14 amino acids long. Germline V lookup: CDR1 MNHEY, CDR2 SVGEGT. The CDR3 reads CASSVLSGANVLTF. CDR3 nucleotides: TGTGCCAGCAGTGTGCTCTCTGGGGCCAACGTCCTGACTTTC.

The gene calls are TRBV6-5 and TRBJ1-6; D might be TRBD1 (6 bases). This CDR3 is built from 17 residues. The V gene's germline CDR1 is MNHEY and CDR2 SVGAGI. V gave up 2 bases and J gave up 4 bases, with 15 bases separating them. The CDR3 loop reads CASSYLRGGGYNSPLHF. CDR3 sequence (DNA): TGTGCCAGCAGTTACCTCCGGGGAGGGGGGTATAATTCACCCCTCCACTTT.

The rearrangement uses TRBV6-5 and TRBJ2-3, with D possibly matching TRBD1 (5 bases). Trimming took off 10 bases at V and 1 base at J, with 18 bases between the two ends. In germline, CDR1 is MNHEY, CDR2 SVGAGI. The CDR3 loop spans 15 amino acids. The chain's CDR3 is CATGVGAQRTDTQYF. The CDR3 DNA reads as TGTGCCACCGGCGTAGGGGCTCAACGCACAGATACGCAGTATTTT.

The rearrangement uses TRBV20-1 and TRBJ2-1; D is unresolved. The CDR3 covers 14 residues. Trimming removed 6 bases at V and 4 bases at J, with 16 bases between. Germline V CDR1 and CDR2: DFQATT, SNEGSKA (reference sequence). CDR3 in amino acids: CSARLGGAYNEQFF. The CDR3 nucleotides read TGCAGTGCCAGGCTGGGCGGAGCTTACAATGAGCAGTTCTTC.

The chain combines TRBV5-4 with TRBJ1-1, with TRBD1 as a possible D gene (5 bases). V lost 1 base to trimming and J lost 1 base, with 8 bases between them. From germline, CDR1 is SGHNT and CDR2 YYREEE (reference sequence). The CDR3 covers 14 residues. CDR3 nucleotides: TGTGCCAGCAGCTTGAGCGGGGCGAACACTGAAGCTTTCTTT. It specifies CASSLSGANTEAFF. Supplemented by reference TRBV5-4 and TRBJ1-1, the full variable domain reads ETGVTQSPTHLIKTRGQQVTLRCSSQSGHNTVSWYQQALGQGPQFIFQYYREEENGRGNFPPRFSGLQFPNYSSELNVNALELDDSALYLCASSLSGANTEAFFGQGTRLTVV.

This chain joins TRBV6-5 and TRBJ2-7, with a possible D match to TRBD1 (5 bases). This CDR3 region has 13 residues. Germline V gene sequence: CDR1 MNHEY, CDR2 SVGAGI. Trimming took 6 bases from V and 5 from J, leaving 14 bases between them. CDR3: CASSQGYGNEQYF. In nucleotides, the CDR3 is TGTGCCAGCAGCCAGGGTTATGGCAACGAGCAGTACTTC.

This clonotype was observed a few times. The chain employs TRBV4-2 and TRBJ1-3; D is unresolved. V was trimmed by 1 base and J by 0 bases, leaving 4 bases between them. This CDR3 comprises 14 residues. CDR1 and CDR2 from the germline V gene are LGHNA and YNFKEQ. The CDR3 DNA is TGTGCCAGCAGCCAAGGGCCCTCTGGAAACACCATATATTTT. It encodes CASSQGPSGNTIYF.

This chain links TRBV7-9 with TRBJ2-3, with TRBD2 identical over 15 bases. The V gene end was trimmed by 5 bases and the J gene end by 1 base; junction bases not matched to a gene: 10. This CDR3 has 19 amino acids. CDR1 is SEHNR and CDR2 is FQNEAQ in the germline V gene (reference sequence). CDR3 sequence reads: CASSPTGTSGGWGTDTQYF. The CDR3 region has the DNA TGTGCCAGCAGCCCTACCGGGACTAGCGGGGGGTGGGGCACAGATACGCAGTATTTT.

This clonotype was seen only a few times. V gene TRBV20-1 combines with J gene TRBJ2-1; D may be TRBD2 (5 bases). The CDR3 is 13 amino acids. Germline-derived CDR1 and CDR2 are DFQATT and SNEGSKA (reference sequence). The V gene lost 6 bases and the J gene lost 2 bases, with 11 bases spanning the gap. The CDR3 DNA reads as TGCAGTGCCCAGCGGCCGACCTACAATGAGCAGTTCTTC. Translation: CSAQRPTYNEQFF.

This clonotype came up a few times. This rearrangement joins TRBV10-3 to TRBJ1-1; D gene unclear. Germline lookup yields CDR1 ENHRY and CDR2 SYGVKD. This CDR3 contains 14 residues. V lost 4 bases and J 2 bases, leaving 11 bases between the germline ends. The CDR3 reads CAISGHLGNTEAFF. The CDR3 DNA reads as TGTGCCATCAGTGGGCATCTAGGTAACACTGAAGCTTTCTTT.

This clonotype was seen more than once but under ten times. The chain has TRBV28 and TRBJ2-3; 9 bases are shared with TRBD1. Germline values: CDR1 MDHEN, CDR2 SYDVKM. The junction had 10 bases not matched to a gene; V was cut back by 3 bases and J by 0 bases. CDR3 size: 18 residues. CDR3 bases: TGTGCCAGCAGTTTGGGACAGGGCCCATCACTCAGCACAGATACGCAGTATTTT. Residues: CASSLGQGPSLSTDTQYF.

There are many counts of this clonotype. The V gene is TRBV4-3, the J gene TRBJ1-5, with D possibly matching TRBD1 (5 bases). This CDR3 contains 14 residues. The V gene lost 0 bases and the J gene lost 7 bases, with 10 bases spanning the gap. From germline, CDR1 is LGHNA and CDR2 YSLEER. Written as DNA, the CDR3 is TGCGCCAGCAGCCAAGAAACGCGGGGCCAGCCCCAGCATTTT. It is translated as CASSQETRGQPQHF.

This clonotype has only a few counts. V is TRBV9 and J is TRBJ2-2; D is uncertain. The CDR3 extends over 16 amino acids. Germline CDR1 SGDLS, CDR2 YYNGEE. The ends were cut back, 4 bases at V and 0 bases at J, with 13 bases in the middle. Here the CDR3 reads CASSFTDGANTGELFF. CDR3 DNA: TGTGCCAGCAGCTTTACGGACGGAGCGAACACCGGGGAGCTGTTTTTT.

The chain links TRBV6-5 to TRBJ2-7; 9 positions match TRBD1. V trimming: 0 bases; J trimming: 4 bases; junction bases outside the gene matches: 1. This CDR3 spans 14 amino acids. CDR1 and CDR2 (germline): MNHEY, SVGAGI. The CDR3 protein is CASSYSQGAYEQYF. CDR3 sequence (DNA): TGTGCCAGCAGTTACTCACAGGGGGCGTACGAGCAGTACTTC.

In its sample, this clonotype was seen many times. The chain couples TRBV5-5 to TRBJ2-1; D tentatively fits TRBD1 or TRBD2 (5 bases each). CDR1 SGHKS and CDR2 YYEKEE come from the germline V gene (reference sequence). The CDR3 runs to 14 residues. The ends were cut back, 2 bases at V and 3 bases at J, with 9 bases in the middle. The CDR3 nucleotides are TGTGCCAGCAGCTTTGGGGGTGGCTACAATGAGCAGTTCTTC. It translates to CASSFGGGYNEQFF.

This clonotype showed up just a few times. The chain combines TRBV9 with TRBJ2-1; D remains unclear. Trimming took 4 bases from V and 6 from J, leaving 14 bases between them. The CDR3 extends over 14 amino acids. Looked up from germline, CDR1 is SGDLS and CDR2 is YYNGEE. Written as DNA, the CDR3 is TGTGCCAGCAGCTTACCGAGCTGGGGCAATGAGCAGTTCTTC. Amino acids: CASSLPSWGNEQFF.

The V gene is TRBV20-1, the J gene TRBJ2-5; D is uncertain. V gave up 0 bases and J gave up 5 bases, with 13 bases separating them. The CDR3 runs 14 residues. Germline assignment: CDR1 DFQATT and CDR2 SNEGSKA (reference sequence). The CDR3 here is CSARDEQREETQYF. The CDR3 nucleotides read TGCAGTGCTAGAGATGAGCAGCGCGAGGAGACCCAGTACTTC.